These 6 T cell receptor beta chains originate from one sample sequenced in a study of blood T cell repertoires in COVID-19. Generated by immunoSEQ multiplex PCR, the TCRdb table keeps only in-frame clones and is missing some. Among approximately 190,000 clones listed, around 80% were seen once. Source material: peripheral blood. The receptors originated from a man aged 25 to 40 with active or convalescent COVID-19.

This chain links TRBV6-6 with TRBJ2-1; 8 bases line up with TRBD1. CDR3 length: 13 amino acids. V was pared by 6 bases and J by 9 bases, with 7 bases of the junction left unmatched. CDR1 is MNHNY and CDR2 is SVGAGI in the germline V gene (reference sequence). The CDR3, as DNA: TGTGCCAGCAGAGATGCAGGGGGCCTTGAGCAGTTCTTC. This sequence encodes CASRDAGGLEQFF.

The V and J genes are TRBV10-1 and TRBJ1-4; perhaps TRBD1 as D (6 bases). The germline CDR1 and CDR2 sequences are WNHNN and SYGVQD (reference sequence). The CDR3 extends over 16 amino acids. Trimming took 5 bases from V and 3 from J, leaving 16 bases between them. The DNA for the CDR3 is TGCGCCAGCAGTAAGGGGAAGACAGGCGCTAATGAAAAACTGTTTTTT. Amino acids: CASSKGKTGANEKLFF.

V gene TRBV7-2 combines with J gene TRBJ2-2; 9 bases are shared with TRBD2. Germline-derived CDR1 and CDR2 are SGHTA and FQGNSA. The V segment lost 3 bases and the J segment 2 bases; nucleotides outside the gene matches: 7. This CDR3 has 17 residues. The CDR3 region has the DNA TGTGCCAGCAGCTTGCCCGGGACTAGCAGAAACACCGGGGAGCTGTTTTTT. This translates into CASSLPGTSRNTGELFF.

This chain uses TRBV4-3 with TRBJ2-7; tentative D call: TRBD2 (5 bases). CDR3 length equals 16 residues. V lost 1 base, J lost 1 base, and 14 bases lay in between. Germline-derived CDR1 and CDR2 are LGHNA and YSLEER. The CDR3 sequence: CASSQVTSGLSYEQYF. The CDR3 DNA sequence: TGCGCCAGCAGCCAAGTAACATCGGGGTTATCCTACGAGCAGTACTTC.

This chain joins TRBV4-2 and TRBJ2-5; 10 bases match TRBD2. The V gene end was trimmed by 0 bases and the J gene end by 5 bases; junction bases not matched to a gene: 6. Per germline, CDR1 LGHNA and CDR2 YNFKEQ. The CDR3 is 16 residues long. CDR3 sequence: CASSQDRAAGGETQYF. In nucleotides, the CDR3 is TGTGCCAGCAGCCAAGATCGGGCAGCGGGGGGGGAGACCCAGTACTTC.

The genes are TRBV7-8 and TRBJ2-2; maybe TRBD2 (6 bases). The germline V and J ends were trimmed by 5 bases and 4 bases, with 11 bases remaining between them. From germline, CDR1 is SGHVS and CDR2 FQNEAQ. The CDR3 runs 14 residues. CDR3 DNA: TGTGCCAGCAGCCCTACCGGGAGCACCGGGGAGCTGTTTTTT. As protein: CASSPTGSTGELFF.